The entry that follows covers one T cell receptor (beta chain) sequence. Its antigen is unknown. No base-level quality is on record; no much larger clone is a single base apart. This specimen belongs to a study of PD-L1 blockade in urothelial cancer (dated by TCRdb to between 2016 and 2019). About the full investigation: Therapy was started at some point between 2012 and 2014 for all patients, and atezolizumab 1,200 mg was administered intravenously every 3 weeks. About 85% of the roughly 30 patients were males with bladder-origin urothelial cancer, and about 65% of the roughly 30 reported a prior smoking history. Patients had an ECOG performance status of 0 or 1 and had received between 0 and 3 prior chemotherapy regimens. Blood samples were analyzed at 3 weeks after treatment start (second dose) and at 6 weeks after treatment start. Blood samples gave median yields of around 140,000 T cells and 83,000 or so unique TCRs, along with a median clonality of 0.080. The study was an exploratory multi-omic analysis of somatic, immune and clinical correlates of response to PD-L1 blockade with atezolizumab in urothelial cancer. Pretreatment tumor samples, along with matched peripheral blood collected serially before and after atezolizumab treatment, underwent TCR sequencing. Progression-free survival longer than 6 months counted as durable clinical benefit, and TCR features were additionally tested against both progression-free and overall survival. In the same patients, pretreatment tumors underwent whole exome sequencing and RNA sequencing in addition to TCR sequencing. Ten or so patients reached durable clinical benefit, while about 20 patients did not. Pretreatment blood TCR-seq was available for twenty-nine patients, at least one posttreatment blood collection was obtained for 24 patients, and tumor TCR-seq was available for 24 patients.

The time point label on this specimen signifies: pretreatment peripheral blood. The cohort included roughly 30 patients with locally advanced or metastatic urothelial carcinoma who were treated at Memorial Sloan Kettering on a trial protocol. Peripheral blood mononuclear cells were collected pretreatment and during treatment, at between 1 and 8 total time points per patient. The Qiagen DNeasy Blood extraction kit was used to purify genomic DNA from total PBMCs and tumor samples. Collected pretreatment and during treatment, PBMCs were isolated and stored as previously described. Each PCR received spiked-in synthetic TCR analog templates so that absolute template abundance could be estimated from read counts. TCRbeta CDR3 regions were amplified from genomic DNA with bias-controlled V and J gene primers using the immunoSEQ assay. Sequencing of rearranged TCRbeta segments was performed at approximately 20X coverage. Under the source paper's analysis protocol: Clustering was used to correct sequencing errors, and CDR3s were annotated against IMGT to assign V, D and J genes. Downstream analyses used only productive TCRbeta rearrangements, leaving out any out-of-frame or stop-codon sequences. To compute clonality, Shannon entropy was normalized by the log of the number of unique productive sequences and then subtracted from one. Clones differing between time points or between blood and tumor were identified using Fisher's exact test with Benjamini-Hochberg correction, with an adjusted p below 0.01 applied as the threshold. TCRdb mirrors the immuneACCESS table, restricted to in-frame sequences. Some clones are absent from its copies; in checked studies, under half trace to an unresolved V gene, and the reason for the others is unknown. The V and J calls and the clone size are those of that table, but D and trimming were determined from the DNA. Here the sample has approximately 79,000 clones; around four fifths occur a single time. The top ten clonotypes cover about 6.2% of the sample.

What the study reported, not specific to this receptor: Because the sample size was small (n ≈ 30) and many of the analyses were exploratory, the results are meant to be hypothesis-generating. A pretreatment peripheral blood TCR clonality below the median was linked to improved progression-free and overall survival. At 3 weeks after the start of treatment, tumor-associated TCR clones in peripheral blood had expanded more in patients with durable benefit (n of about 21, p = 0.022).

Trimming leaves V shorter by 6 bases and J shorter by 0 bases, with the junction holding 11 bases beyond the gene matches. CDR1 and CDR2 are read off the germline V gene as SGHVS and FQNEAQ. The CDR3, from cysteine to phenylalanine, totals 18 residues. Only the CDR3 DNA stays, 54 bases, in frame from base 1. This specimen consisted of PBMCs, obtained around atezolizumab (anti-PD-L1) treatment. The origin of this receptor is a man in his forties with urothelial cancer. The chain is made from TRBV7-8 and TRBJ2-6; TRBD1 matches 7 bases in the middle. In nucleotide form, the sequence is TGTGCCAGCAGTTCACTGGGGACAGCCAGCTCTGGGGCCAACGTCCTGACTTTC. This sequence encodes CASSSLGTASSGANVLTF.